The entry below gives a single TCR beta chain sequence along with its context. What it binds is unknown. This table comes from immunoSEQ multiplex PCR, and its TCRdb copy is limited to in-frame clones, with some not included. The sample shows about 52,000 clones, approximately 75% of them seen only once. This sample stems from a study of PD-L1 blockade in urothelial cancer. Study-level information: Investigators checked blood 3 weeks (second dose) and 6 weeks after treatment start. Broader study findings: The study found that durable-benefit patients expanded tumor-associated blood clones more at 3 weeks.

The receptor's source is a man aged 70 or older with urothelial cancer. The source was PBMCs, collected around atezolizumab (anti-PD-L1) treatment.

The CDR3 sequence is CARSPTLGLNPSGANVLTF. The CDR3 DNA follows: TGTGCCAGAAGCCCCACACTGGGACTTAATCCTTCTGGGGCCAACGTCCTGACTTTC. The chain employs TRBV5-3 and TRBJ2-6; D is perhaps TRBD2 (6 bases). TRBV5-3 is assigned to the ORF class and has an uncertain function. CDR3 length equals 19 residues. V lost 4 bases, J lost 1 base, and 21 bases lay in between.